Listed below are T cell receptor beta chains from one sample, sequenced in a study of beta chain features in type 1 diabetes. Sequencing was performed with immunoSEQ multiplex PCR; in TCRdb, only in-frame clones are kept and a portion is missing. The table has tens of thousands of clones, 35% to 55% seen once; the top ten hold around 0.13%. Sequenced material: stem cell memory CD4+ T cells from blood. Receptors were obtained from a man between 25 and 39 years old with type 1 diabetes. The CDR3 runs from the conserved cysteine through the conserved F or W. Each record gives: V gene, J gene, D gene, clone size, CDR3 DNA, CDR3 protein. A D gene is named only where the DNA matches it firmly. Clone size, where shown, is once, few, many, or a class for clones that have expanded.

V gene: TRBV6-1
J gene: TRBJ2-5
D gene: .
clone size: few
CDR3 DNA: TGTGCCACTAATCTAGGAAAAGAGACCCAGTACTTC
CDR3 protein: CATNLGKETQYF

V gene: TRBV18
J gene: TRBJ2-5
D gene: TRBD2
clone size: few
CDR3 DNA: TGTGCCAGCTCTCTAAATAGCGGGCTCCAAGAGACCCAGTACTTC
CDR3 protein: CASSLNSGLQETQYF

V gene: TRBV19
J gene: TRBJ1-2
D gene: TRBD1
clone size: .
CDR3 DNA: TGTGCCAGTAGTGTCCGGGACAGGGGGCCGGGCGGCTACACCTTC
CDR3 protein: CASSVRDRGPGGYTF

V gene: TRBV5-5
J gene: TRBJ2-1
D gene: TRBD2
clone size: once
CDR3 DNA: TGTGCCAGCAGCACGCGGGGGGACTCCTACAATGAGCAGTTCTTC
CDR3 protein: CASSTRGDSYNEQFF

V gene: TRBV28
J gene: TRBJ1-2
D gene: TRBD1
clone size: .
CDR3 DNA: TGTGCCAGCAGATACAGGGGAGGCTATGGCTACACCTTC
CDR3 protein: CASRYRGGYGYTF

V gene: TRBV9
J gene: TRBJ2-5
D gene: .
clone size: .
CDR3 DNA: TGTGCCAGCAGCGTAGACAGTGGGGAGACCCAGTACTTC
CDR3 protein: CASSVDSGETQYF

V gene: TRBV19
J gene: TRBJ2-5
D gene: .
clone size: .
CDR3 DNA: TGTGCCAGTAGCAGAAACAGGGCAGAGACCCAGTACTTC
CDR3 protein: CASSRNRAETQYF

V gene: TRBV18
J gene: TRBJ2-5
D gene: TRBD1
clone size: few
CDR3 DNA: TGTGCCAGCTCACCCATGGACAGGGGAGAGACCCAGTACTTC
CDR3 protein: CASSPMDRGETQYF

V gene: TRBV15
J gene: TRBJ1-4
D gene: .
clone size: .
CDR3 DNA: TGTGCCACCAGCAGAGATAGTCCTCTCGTCTCAACTAATGAAAAACTGTTTTTT
CDR3 protein: CATSRDSPLVSTNEKLFF

V gene: TRBV5-1
J gene: TRBJ1-3
D gene: .
clone size: .
CDR3 DNA: TGCGCCAGCAGCTTGGAAGCATGGGGCAAATCCGGAAACACCATATATTTT
CDR3 protein: CASSLEAWGKSGNTIYF

V gene: TRBV28
J gene: TRBJ2-1
D gene: TRBD1
clone size: .
CDR3 DNA: TGTGCCAGCAGTTCCCCCGGGACAGGGTCCTACAATGAGCAGTTCTTC
CDR3 protein: CASSSPGTGSYNEQFF

V gene: TRBV18
J gene: TRBJ2-7
D gene: TRBD2
clone size: .
CDR3 DNA: TGTGCCAGCTCACCATCGCTAGCGGGAGGTGAGCAGTACTTC
CDR3 protein: CASSPSLAGGEQYF

V gene: TRBV5-1
J gene: TRBJ2-3
D gene: TRBD2
clone size: .
CDR3 DNA: TGCGCCAGCAGCACCTTGACTAGCGGGAGTACAGATACGCAGTATTTT
CDR3 protein: CASSTLTSGSTDTQYF

V gene: TRBV5-1
J gene: TRBJ2-1
D gene: TRBD2
clone size: .
CDR3 DNA: TGCGCCAGCAGCTTGGGTAGCGGGAGGGCCTTCGGTGAGCAGTTCTTC
CDR3 protein: CASSLGSGRAFGEQFF

V gene: TRBV15
J gene: TRBJ2-1
D gene: .
clone size: few
CDR3 DNA: TGTGCCACCAGCAGAGGCGGGTGGGGGCGATACAATGAGCAGTTCTTC
CDR3 protein: CATSRGGWGRYNEQFF

V gene: TRBV7-9
J gene: TRBJ1-4
D gene: TRBD1
clone size: .
CDR3 DNA: TGTGCCAGCAGCTTAGCTTTGGATTCCGGGACAGGAGGGGAAAAACTGTTTTTT
CDR3 protein: CASSLALDSGTGGEKLFF

V gene: TRBV4-1
J gene: TRBJ1-1
D gene: TRBD1
clone size: .
CDR3 DNA: TGCGCCAGCAGCCAACGGGACAGATACACTGAAGCTTTCTTT
CDR3 protein: CASSQRDRYTEAFF

V gene: TRBV7-3
J gene: TRBJ2-7
D gene: TRBD2
clone size: .
CDR3 DNA: TGTGCCAGCAGCTTAAGGCGGGAGGGCCGCGAGCAGTACTTC
CDR3 protein: CASSLRREGREQYF

V gene: TRBV11-1
J gene: TRBJ2-1
D gene: TRBD2
clone size: .
CDR3 DNA: TGTGCCAGCAGCCCGGCCCGGACTAGCGGGAGCGATGAGCAGTTCTTC
CDR3 protein: CASSPARTSGSDEQFF

V gene: TRBV5-4
J gene: TRBJ2-7
D gene: .
clone size: few
CDR3 DNA: TGTGCCAGCAGCCCCCGGTTGGGCAACGAGCAGTACTTC
CDR3 protein: CASSPRLGNEQYF

V gene: TRBV7-2
J gene: TRBJ1-2
D gene: TRBD1
clone size: few
CDR3 DNA: TGTGCCAGCAGCTTGGGACAGAACTATGGCTACACCTTC
CDR3 protein: CASSLGQNYGYTF

V gene: TRBV29-1
J gene: TRBJ1-4
D gene: .
clone size: few
CDR3 DNA: TGCAGCGTTGTGATAAGGGGATCTAATGAAAAACTGTTTTTT
CDR3 protein: CSVVIRGSNEKLFF

V gene: TRBV7-8
J gene: TRBJ2-1
D gene: TRBD2
clone size: .
CDR3 DNA: TGTGCCAGCAGCTTACGGCGGGGGTCCTACAATGAGCAGTTCTTC
CDR3 protein: CASSLRRGSYNEQFF

V gene: TRBV28
J gene: TRBJ2-5
D gene: .
clone size: few
CDR3 DNA: TGTGCCAGCAGTTCAACAGGGTCGCTTAAAGAGACCCAGTACTTC
CDR3 protein: CASSSTGSLKETQYF

V gene: TRBV6-6
J gene: TRBJ2-3
D gene: TRBD1
clone size: .
CDR3 DNA: TGTGCCAGCAGTTACTCAGGGGGTCAGGGGGCAGATACGCAGTATTTT
CDR3 protein: CASSYSGGQGADTQYF

V gene: TRBV7-3
J gene: TRBJ2-6
D gene: TRBD1
clone size: .
CDR3 DNA: TGTGCCAGCAGCAGGACAGGATCTGGGGCCAACGTCCTGACTTTC
CDR3 protein: CASSRTGSGANVLTF

V gene: TRBV18
J gene: TRBJ1-2
D gene: .
clone size: .
CDR3 DNA: TGTGCCAGCTCACCAAATGAGGGTCTAGACTATGGCTACACCTTC
CDR3 protein: CASSPNEGLDYGYTF